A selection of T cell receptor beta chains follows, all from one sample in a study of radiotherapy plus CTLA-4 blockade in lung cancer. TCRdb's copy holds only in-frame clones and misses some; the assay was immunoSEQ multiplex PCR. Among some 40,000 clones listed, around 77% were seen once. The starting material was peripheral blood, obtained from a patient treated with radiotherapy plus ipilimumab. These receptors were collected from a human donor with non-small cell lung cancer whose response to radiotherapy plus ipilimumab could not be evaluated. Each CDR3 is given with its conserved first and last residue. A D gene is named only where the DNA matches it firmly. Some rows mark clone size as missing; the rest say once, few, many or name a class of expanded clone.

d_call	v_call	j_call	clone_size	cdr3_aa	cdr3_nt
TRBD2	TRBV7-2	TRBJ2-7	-	CASSLEFSGGVEQYF	TGTGCCAGCAGCTTAGAGTTCAGCGGGGGCGTCGAGCAGTACTTC
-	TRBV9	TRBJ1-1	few	CASSGGGTLNTEAFF	TGTGCCAGCAGCGGGGGGGGAACCTTGAACACTGAAGCTTTCTTT
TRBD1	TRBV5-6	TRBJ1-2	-	CASSGRDRGLDGYTF	TGTGCCAGCAGCGGCCGGGACAGGGGGCTTGATGGCTACACCTTC
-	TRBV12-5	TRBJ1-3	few	CASGYLSGSSGNTIYF	TGTGCTAGTGGTTACCTTTCCGGGAGTTCTGGAAACACCATATATTTT
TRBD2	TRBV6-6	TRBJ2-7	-	CASSPQVAGGYYEQYF	TGTGCCAGCAGCCCCCAGGTAGCGGGGGGATACTACGAGCAGTACTTC
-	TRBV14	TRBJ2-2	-	CASSQVQRVNTGELFF	TGTGCCAGCAGCCAAGTTCAGCGTGTGAACACCGGGGAGCTGTTTTTT
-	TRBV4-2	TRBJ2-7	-	CASSLGAQTLEQYF	TGTGCCAGCAGCCTTGGGGCGCAGACTCTCGAGCAGTACTTC
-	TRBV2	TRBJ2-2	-	CASSELRTVHTGELFF	TGTGCCAGCAGTGAGCTTCGGACAGTCCACACCGGGGAGCTGTTTTTT
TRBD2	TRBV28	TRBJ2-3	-	CASSPAGTSGTDTQYF	TGTGCCAGCAGTCCCGCCGGGACTAGCGGCACAGATACGCAGTATTTT
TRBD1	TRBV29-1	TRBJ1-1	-	CSVEDRGQAKAFF	TGCAGCGTTGAAGATCGAGGACAGGCTAAAGCTTTCTTT
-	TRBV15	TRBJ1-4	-	CATSTGTPSSEKLFF	TGTGCCACCAGCACCGGGACTCCCTCGAGTGAAAAACTGTTTTTT
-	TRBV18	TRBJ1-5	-	CASSQNGQGQEPQHF	TGTGCCAGCTCACAAAATGGGCAGGGTCAAGAGCCCCAGCATTTT
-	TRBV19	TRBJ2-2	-	CASNRNLNTGELFF	TGTGCCAGTAACAGAAACCTGAACACCGGGGAGCTGTTTTTT
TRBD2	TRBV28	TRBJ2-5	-	CASSSPSGGTQETQYF	TGTGCCAGCAGTTCTCCTAGCGGGGGTACTCAAGAGACCCAGTACTTC
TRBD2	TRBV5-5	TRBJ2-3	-	CASSRKRASGDSSTDTQYF	TGTGCCAGCAGTCGAAAGCGGGCTAGCGGAGACTCTAGCACAGATACGCAGTATTTT
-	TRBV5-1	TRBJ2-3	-	CASSATGSTDTQYF	TGCGCCAGCAGCGCTACAGGGAGCACAGATACGCAGTATTTT
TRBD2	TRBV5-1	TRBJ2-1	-	CASSLASGTYNEQFF	TGCGCCAGCAGCTTGGCTAGCGGGACGTACAATGAGCAGTTCTTC
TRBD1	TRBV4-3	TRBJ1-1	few	CASSQDGGQPEEAFF	TGCGCCAGCAGCCAAGATGGGGGACAGCCGGAGGAAGCTTTCTTT
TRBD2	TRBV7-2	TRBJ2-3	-	CASSALAGGGQYF	TGTGCCAGCAGCGCACTAGCGGGAGGCGGGCAGTATTTT
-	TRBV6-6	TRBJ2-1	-	CASSPLDEQFF	TGTGCCAGCAGTCCACTGGATGAGCAGTTCTTC
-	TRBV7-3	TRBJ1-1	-	CASSSGVGTEAFF	TGTGCCAGCAGCTCAGGGGTCGGCACTGAAGCTTTCTTT
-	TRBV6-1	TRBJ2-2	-	CASRQGSTGELFF	TGTGCCAGCAGACAGGGATCCACCGGGGAGCTGTTTTTT
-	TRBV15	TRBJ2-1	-	CATSPAGRYEQFF	TGTGCCACCAGCCCCGCAGGGCGGTATGAGCAGTTCTTC
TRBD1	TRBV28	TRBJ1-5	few	CASTPWGQGVVQPQHF	TGTGCCAGCACCCCCTGGGGGCAGGGGGTAGTTCAGCCCCAGCATTTT
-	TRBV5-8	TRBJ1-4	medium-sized	CASSLLGLEPNEKLFF	TGTGCCAGCAGCCTACTAGGATTGGAACCTAATGAAAAACTGTTTTTT
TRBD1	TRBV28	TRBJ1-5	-	CASTPGGQGNQPQHF	TGTGCCAGCACGCCGGGGGGACAGGGTAATCAGCCCCAGCATTTT
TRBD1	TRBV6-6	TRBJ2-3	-	CASRSAGTGTTDTQYF	TGTGCCAGCAGGTCCGCCGGGACAGGGACCACAGATACGCAGTATTTT
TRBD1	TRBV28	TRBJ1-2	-	CASSLPGGPNYGYTF	TGTGCCAGCAGTTTACCAGGGGGCCCTAACTATGGCTACACCTTC
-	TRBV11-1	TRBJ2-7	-	CASSPDSSSYEQYF	TGTGCCAGCAGCCCAGACAGCAGCTCCTACGAGCAGTACTTC
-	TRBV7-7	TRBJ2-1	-	CASSLELASSYNEQFF	TGTGCTAGCAGCTTAGAGTTAGCCAGCTCCTACAATGAGCAGTTCTTC
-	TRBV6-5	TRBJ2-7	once	CASSYSGVRHEQYF	TGTGCCAGCAGTTATTCCGGGGTACGCCACGAGCAGTACTTC
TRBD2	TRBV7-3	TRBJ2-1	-	CASSFRREGLSDEQFF	TGTGCCAGCAGCTTTCGGCGGGAGGGCCTAAGCGATGAGCAGTTCTTC
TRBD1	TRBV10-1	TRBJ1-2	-	CASSDTDDRVNYGYTF	TGCGCCAGCAGTGATACCGACGACAGGGTTAACTATGGCTACACCTTC
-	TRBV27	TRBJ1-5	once	CASSLNNRVNQPQHF	TGTGCCAGCAGTTTAAATAACAGGGTGAATCAGCCCCAGCATTTT
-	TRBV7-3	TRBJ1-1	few	CASSPQGNTEAFF	TGTGCCAGCAGCCCCCAGGGGAACACTGAAGCTTTCTTT
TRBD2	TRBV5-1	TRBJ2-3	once	CASQSRFTSGSTDTQYF	TGCGCCAGCCAATCCCGGTTTACTAGCGGGAGCACAGATACGCAGTATTTT
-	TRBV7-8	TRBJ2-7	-	CASSLAVRGFYEQYF	TGTGCCAGCAGCTTAGCGGTACGGGGATTCTACGAGCAGTACTTC
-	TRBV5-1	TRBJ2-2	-	CASSKGLNTGELFF	TGCGCCAGCAGCAAGGGACTGAACACCGGGGAGCTGTTTTTT
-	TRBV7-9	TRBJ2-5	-	CASSQARETQYF	TGTGCCAGCAGCCAAGCTCGGGAGACCCAGTACTTC
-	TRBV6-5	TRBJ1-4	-	CASSLRTVNEKLFF	TGTGCCAGCAGTTTGAGAACCGTTAATGAAAAACTGTTTTTT
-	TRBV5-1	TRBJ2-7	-	CASSYQAGSYEQYF	TGCGCCAGCAGCTACCAAGCAGGCTCCTACGAGCAGTACTTC
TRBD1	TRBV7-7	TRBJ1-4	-	CASSPRTGTNEKLFF	TGTGCCAGCAGCCCCCGGACAGGGACTAATGAAAAACTGTTTTTT
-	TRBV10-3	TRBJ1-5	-	CAISEVRGNSNQPQHF	TGTGCCATCAGTGAGGTAAGGGGGAATAGCAATCAGCCCCAGCATTTT
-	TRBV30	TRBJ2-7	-	CAWLSRDSRSEQYF	TGTGCCTGGCTATCCCGGGACTCCCGTTCCGAGCAGTACTTC
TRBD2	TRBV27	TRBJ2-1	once	CASSLLGLAGYEQFF	TGTGCCAGCAGTTTATTGGGACTAGCGGGATATGAGCAGTTCTTC
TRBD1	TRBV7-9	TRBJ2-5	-	CASSPRQGRGETQYF	TGTGCCAGCAGCCCCCGACAGGGAAGGGGAGAGACCCAGTACTTC
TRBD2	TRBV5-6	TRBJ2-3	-	CASSPGSGVLSTDTQYF	TGTGCCAGCAGCCCGGGTAGCGGGGTGCTAAGCACAGATACGCAGTATTTT
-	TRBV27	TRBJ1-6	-	CASSLRGRLQESPLHF	TGTGCCAGCAGTTTGAGAGGGCGACTTCAGGAATCACCCCTCCACTTT
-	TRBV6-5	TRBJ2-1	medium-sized	CASSYGLASYNEQFF	TGTGCCAGCAGTTACGGCCTAGCGTCCTACAATGAGCAGTTCTTC
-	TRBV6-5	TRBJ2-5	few	CASSYGQGGIVQYF	TGTGCCAGCAGTTACGGGCAGGGTGGTATCGTCCAGTACTTC
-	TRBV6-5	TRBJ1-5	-	CASSYEGGQPQHF	TGTGCCAGCAGTTACGAGGGTGGTCAGCCCCAGCATTTT
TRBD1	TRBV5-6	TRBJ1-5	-	CASSLGTGAHQPQHF	TGTGCCAGCAGCTTGGGGACAGGGGCCCATCAGCCCCAGCATTTT
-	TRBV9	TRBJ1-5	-	CASTTGPSGPQHF	TGTGCCAGCACCACAGGCCCAAGTGGGCCCCAGCATTTT
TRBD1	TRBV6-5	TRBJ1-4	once	CASSRGATNEKLFF	TGTGCCAGCAGCAGGGGGGCAACTAATGAAAAACTGTTTTTT
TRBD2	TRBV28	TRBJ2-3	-	CASTQTASGSYADTQYF	TGTGCCAGCACCCAAACGGCTAGCGGGAGTTATGCAGATACGCAGTATTTT
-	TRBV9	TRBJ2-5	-	CASSYLGGRSETQYF	TGTGCCAGCAGCTACCTCGGCGGCAGATCGGAGACCCAGTACTTC
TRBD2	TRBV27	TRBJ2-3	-	CASSLYLAGGPDTQYF	TGTGCCAGCAGTTTATACCTAGCGGGAGGACCCGATACGCAGTATTTT
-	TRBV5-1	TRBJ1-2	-	CASSEMDSHYGYTF	TGCGCCAGCAGCGAGATGGACAGCCACTATGGCTACACCTTC
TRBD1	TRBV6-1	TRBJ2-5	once	CASSTSGGMRETQYF	TGTGCCAGCAGTACTTCAGGGGGCATGCGGGAGACCCAGTACTTC
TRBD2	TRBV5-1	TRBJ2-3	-	CASSFSGGPPSTDTQYF	TGCGCCAGCAGCTTTTCGGGGGGGCCCCCCAGCACAGATACGCAGTATTTT